A selection of T cell receptor beta chains follows, all from one sample in a study of blood T cell repertoires in COVID-19. Clones were sequenced by immunoSEQ multiplex PCR, and TCRdb holds only the in-frame ones, with some missing. The sample includes 65,000 to 75,000 clones, more than 65% of them seen just once. Input material: peripheral blood. These receptors all stem from a woman in her sixties or seventies with acute or convalescent COVID-19. Each CDR3 is given with its conserved first and last residue. The D gene is left open where the match is weak. Not all rows give a size; the values are once, few, many and, for expanded clones, a class.

V	size	J	D	CDR3	DNA
TRBV5-1	-	TRBJ2-7	TRBD1	CASSLGTGGYEQYF	TGCGCCAGCAGCTTGGGGACAGGTGGATACGAGCAGTACTTC
TRBV24-1	-	TRBJ1-2	-	CATSDSTGRGVYGYTF	TGTGCCACCAGTGATAGTACAGGGAGAGGGGTCTATGGCTACACCTTC
TRBV10-3	-	TRBJ2-2	TRBD2	CAISDTGTSGGYTGELFF	TGTGCCATCAGTGATACCGGGACTAGCGGGGGATACACCGGGGAGCTGTTTTTT
TRBV4-2	-	TRBJ1-1	-	CASSHLTGSNTEAFF	TGTGCCAGCAGCCACCTTACAGGGTCCAACACTGAAGCTTTCTTT
TRBV7-7	few	TRBJ2-2	TRBD1	CASSLGQGVTGELFF	TGTGCCAGCAGCTTGGGACAGGGAGTTACCGGGGAGCTGTTTTTT
TRBV10-2	-	TRBJ1-1	TRBD1	CASSERQGMNTEAFF	TGCGCCAGCAGTGAAAGACAGGGGATGAACACTGAAGCTTTCTTT
TRBV20-1	-	TRBJ2-2	TRBD1	CSASGDSPNTGELFF	TGCAGTGCTAGTGGGGACAGTCCTAACACCGGGGAGCTGTTTTTT
TRBV11-2	-	TRBJ2-3	-	CASSLAPSDTQYF	TGTGCCAGCAGCTTAGCCCCGTCGGATACGCAGTATTTT
TRBV29-1	-	TRBJ1-2	-	CSVLWAGSPYGYTF	TGCAGCGTTTTATGGGCAGGTTCCCCATATGGCTACACCTTC
TRBV19	-	TRBJ1-5	-	CASSRAPYRDESNQPQHF	TGTGCCAGTAGTAGAGCCCCCTACAGGGATGAGAGCAATCAGCCCCAGCATTTT
TRBV5-4	-	TRBJ1-1	TRBD1	CASSITGANTEAFF	TGTGCCAGCAGCATCACAGGGGCGAACACTGAAGCTTTCTTT